This T cell receptor (beta chain) was recorded in a study of post-analysis software for immune sequencing data. Study-wide background: Relapsing-remitting, secondary progressive and progressive-relapsing multiple sclerosis courses were included.

General study points: Samples from a shared batch, those prepared together, strongly co-clustered by F measure. Controls had lower frequencies than patients of 4 or 5 TRBV segments, which included TRBV5-6, TRBV5-1 and TRBV20-1. Controls had significantly higher normalized Chao1 diversity than multiple sclerosis patients.

Germline V gene data show CDR1 as MDHEN and CDR2 as SYDVKM. This CDR3 contains 18 residues. Between the trimmed V and J ends, which lost 4 bases and 1 base, there was a span of 22 bases. Sequencing libraries made from TCR beta cDNA carried unique molecular identifiers. When about 1 to 11 million T cells were used, they gave about 540,000 cDNA molecules. TCRdb re-called the PCR reads with MiXCR, one entry per CDR3 protein. The sample lists 380,000 or so distinct CDR3 sequences, around 37% occurring once. With regard to this clonotype: Its target is not known.

V gene TRBV28 combines with J gene TRBJ1-1; D is unresolved. Sequencing was performed on blood. The clonotype originates from a girl aged 5-17 years with multiple sclerosis. CDR3 residues: CASSSPFLGLTSNTEAFF. CDR3 DNA sequence: TGTGCCAGCAGTTCTCCTTTCTTGGGATTAACCTCGAACACTGAAGCTTTCTTT.